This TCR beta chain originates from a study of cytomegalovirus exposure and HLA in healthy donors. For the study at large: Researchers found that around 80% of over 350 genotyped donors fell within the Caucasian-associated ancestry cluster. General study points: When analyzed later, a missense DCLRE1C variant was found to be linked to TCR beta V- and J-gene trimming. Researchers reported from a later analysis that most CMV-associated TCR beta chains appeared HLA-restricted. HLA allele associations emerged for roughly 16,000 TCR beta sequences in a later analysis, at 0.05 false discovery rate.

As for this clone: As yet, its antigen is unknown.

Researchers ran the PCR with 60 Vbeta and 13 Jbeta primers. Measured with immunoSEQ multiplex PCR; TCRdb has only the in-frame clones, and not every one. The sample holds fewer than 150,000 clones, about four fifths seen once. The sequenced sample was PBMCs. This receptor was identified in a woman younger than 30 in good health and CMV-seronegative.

Written as DNA, the CDR3 is TGTGCCAGCAGCTCCTCGGGGGGGTTCGGAGGTAATGGCTACACCTTC. It is translated as CASSSSGGFGGNGYTF. The V call is TRBV7-9, the J call TRBJ1-2, with D perhaps TRBD1 (5 bases). CDR1 SEHNR and CDR2 FQNEAQ come from the germline V gene (reference sequence). The CDR3 consists of 16 residues. Trimming removed 4 bases at V and 6 bases at J, with 21 bases between.